The 24 T cell receptor beta chains below were found in one sample sequenced in a study of vaccination effects on CD4 cells after COVID-19. This table comes from immunoSEQ multiplex PCR, and its TCRdb copy is limited to in-frame clones, with some not included. The table includes about 37,000 clones, around 74% detected once. Antigen specificity for these receptors is unknown. Following 10 days of culture, CD4+ T cells were isolated. This sample comprised CD4+ T cells from PBMCs cultured without peptide, obtained before COVID-19 vaccination. The receptors here all came from a human donor who received a COVID-19 vaccine.

The chain links TRBV27 to TRBJ2-1; TRBD2 aligns across 12 bases. Per the germline V gene, CDR1 is MNHEY and CDR2 is SMNVEV (reference sequence). V gave up 5 bases and J gave up 5 bases; unmatched junction bases: 4. The CDR3 length is 15 residues. CDR3: CASSKGLAGNNEQFF. CDR3 coding DNA: TGTGCCAGCAGTAAGGGACTAGCGGGCAACAATGAGCAGTTCTTC.

The rearrangement links TRBV19 to TRBJ2-7, with D maybe TRBD1 (5 bases). Per germline, CDR1 LNHDA and CDR2 SQIVND (reference sequence). This CDR3 has 15 residues. V was trimmed by 3 bases and J by 1 base, leaving 13 bases between them. This CDR3 reads CASSITQGKSYEQYF. The CDR3 bases are TGTGCCAGTAGTATCACGCAGGGCAAGTCCTACGAGCAGTACTTC. Drawing the rest from reference TRBV19 and TRBJ2-7, the complete variable domain is DGGITQSPKYLFRKEGQNVTLSCEQNLNHDAMYWYRQDPGQGLRLIYYSQIVNDFQKGDIAEGYSVSREKKESFPLTVTSAQKNPTAFYLCASSITQGKSYEQYFGPGTRLTVT.

This clone was counted between two and nine times. The chain is built from TRBV3-1 (or the pseudogene TRBV3-2) and TRBJ1-4; D uncertain. This CDR3 is 13 amino acids long. The germline CDR1 and CDR2 sequences are LGHDT and YNNKEL (reference sequence). V was cut by 6 bases and J by 8 bases, with 13 bases left in between. The CDR3 protein is CASSPAGREKLFF. The DNA of the CDR3 is TGTGCCAGCAGTCCGGCAGGAAGGGAAAAACTGTTTTTT.

The CDR3: CATSDPTSGRAGDIQYF. The CDR3 DNA reads as TGTGCCACCAGTGACCCGACTAGCGGGAGGGCCGGGGACATTCAGTACTTC. The chain couples TRBV24-1 to TRBJ2-4, with 14 nucleotides matching TRBD2. From germline, CDR1 is KGHDR and CDR2 SFDVKD. V trimming: 4 bases; J trimming: 8 bases; junction bases outside the gene matches: 9. The CDR3 has 17 amino acids.

The chain combines TRBV3-1 (or the pseudogene TRBV3-2) with TRBJ2-2; D might be TRBD1 (5 bases). Trimming took off 2 bases at V and 5 bases at J, with 6 bases between the two ends. The CDR3 extends over 13 amino acids. Germline CDR1 and CDR2: LGHDT and YNNKEL (reference sequence). The CDR3: CASSQQGTGELFF. The DNA for the CDR3 is TGTGCCAGCAGCCAACAGGGAACCGGGGAGCTGTTTTTT.

V usage is TRBV6-2 or TRBV6-3 and J usage is TRBJ2-2; 7 nucleotides match TRBD2. V shed 4 bases and J 5 bases; nucleotides not matched to a gene: 7. The CDR3 covers 15 residues. CDR1 is MNHEY and CDR2 is SVGEGT in the germline V gene. This CDR3 is CASSSGGKGTGELFF. The CDR3 DNA is TGTGCCAGCAGTTCCGGGGGGAAGGGGACCGGGGAGCTGTTTTTT.

This clone was detected a few times. The rearrangement links TRBV7-9 to TRBJ2-2; 7 nucleotides agree with TRBD1. The CDR3 extends over 15 amino acids. Germline values: CDR1 SEHNR, CDR2 FQNEAQ (reference sequence). The V and J ends lost 4 bases and 3 bases, in that order; junction bases with no gene match: 5. The CDR3 is CASSSRGGYTGELFF. The CDR3 DNA sequence: TGTGCCAGCAGCTCTAGAGGGGGCTACACCGGGGAGCTGTTTTTT.

This rearrangement joins TRBV14 to TRBJ2-5; a weak D match, TRBD1 (5 bases). With 9 bases removed from V and 1 base from J, the gap between germline ends came to 15 bases. The CDR3 extends over 14 amino acids. Germline V gene lookup returns CDR1 SGHDN and CDR2 FVKESK. DNA of the CDR3: TGTGCCAGTAAGGGGCTGGCGGCCCAAGAGACCCAGTACTTC. Its protein is CASKGLAAQETQYF.

The CDR3 reads CASSYSVGGPLYTEAFF. In DNA form, the CDR3 reads TGTGCCAGCAGTTACTCGGTTGGGGGTCCGCTATACACTGAAGCTTTCTTT. This chain joins TRBV6-2 or TRBV6-3 and TRBJ1-1; D perhaps matches TRBD1 (5 bases). Trimming pared 0 bases from V and 3 bases from J, leaving 17 bases between. Germline-derived CDR1 and CDR2 are MNHEY and SVGEGT. CDR3 length: 17 residues.

The chain joins TRBV19 to TRBJ2-3; D remains unclear. Germline values: CDR1 LNHDA, CDR2 SQIVND (reference sequence). Trimming cost V 3 bases and J 6 bases, with 10 bases left between them. The CDR3 sequence is 13 residues long. CDR3 DNA: TGTGCCAGTAGTATTTGGGGAAAGGATACGCAGTATTTT. Its translation is CASSIWGKDTQYF. The full variable domain, with the rest looked up from reference TRBV19 and TRBJ2-3, is DGGITQSPKYLFRKEGQNVTLSCEQNLNHDAMYWYRQDPGQGLRLIYYSQIVNDFQKGDIAEGYSVSREKKESFPLTVTSAQKNPTAFYLCASSIWGKDTQYFGPGTRLTVL.

The chain carries TRBV18 and TRBJ1-6; a possible D gene is TRBD1 (6 bases). The germline CDR1 and CDR2 sequences are KGHSH and LQKENI. Trimming pared 4 bases from V and 8 bases from J, leaving 15 bases between. This CDR3 is 15 amino acids long. The CDR3 sequence is CASSRGPLSDSPLHF. For the CDR3, the DNA is TGTGCCAGCTCACGGGGGCCCCTTTCGGATTCACCCCTCCACTTT.

This clone was found a few times. The chain couples TRBV28 to TRBJ1-3, with 9 bases lining up with TRBD1. The CDR3 is made up of 13 amino acids. In germline, CDR1 is MDHEN, CDR2 SYDVKM. J lost 11 bases, V lost 8 bases, and 10 bases had no gene match. The CDR3 DNA sequence: TGTGCCAGCGGGGTGACAGGGGGGGCCGCCATATATTTT. Amino acids: CASGVTGGAAIYF.

The chain carries TRBV5-1 and TRBJ1-1; 11 positions agree with TRBD1. Trimming at V came to 1 base and at J to 2 bases, leaving 4 bases not matched to a gene. Germline V gene sequence: CDR1 SGHRS, CDR2 YFSETQ. The CDR3 contains 16 residues. Here the CDR3 DNA reads TGCGCCAGCAGCTTGAGGACAGGGGGCTTTAACACTGAAGCTTTCTTT. Translated, it gives CASSLRTGGFNTEAFF.

The chain has TRBV27 and TRBJ2-3; the D gene is possibly TRBD2 (6 bases). Germline V lookup: CDR1 MNHEY, CDR2 SMNVEV (reference sequence). Trimming shortened V by 3 bases and J by 0 bases, and 10 bases separated the two germline ends. This CDR3 contains 15 residues. CDR3 in DNA: TGTGCCAGCAGTTTGGGGACTTTTAGCACAGATACGCAGTATTTT. Its protein is CASSLGTFSTDTQYF.

This clone was counted between two and nine times. The gene calls are TRBV12-5 and TRBJ2-1; 8 nucleotides agree with TRBD1. V trimming: 5 bases; J trimming: 8 bases; junction bases outside the gene matches: 11. Germline V gene data show CDR1 as LGHNT and CDR2 as FRNRAP. This CDR3 comprises 15 residues. Written as DNA, the CDR3 is TGTGCTAGTGGTCTAGGACAGGGTCGTCAGGATGAGCAGTTCTTC. It translates to CASGLGQGRQDEQFF. The whole variable domain, filled in from reference TRBV12-5 and TRBJ2-1, reads DARVTQTPRHKVTEMGQEVTMRCQPILGHNTVFWYRQTMMQGLELLAYFRNRAPLDDSGMPKDRFSAEMPDATLATLKIQPSEPRDSAVYFCASGLGQGRQDEQFFGPGTRLTVL.

The sample holds one count of this clone. This chain connects TRBV30 to TRBJ1-1; no definite D call. Germline CDR1 and CDR2: GTSNPN and SVGIG (reference sequence). The V end lost 2 bases, the J end lost 2 bases, and 6 bases lay between the germline ends. The CDR3 runs 12 residues. The CDR3 protein is CAWSRVNTEAFF. CDR3 in DNA: TGTGCCTGGAGTCGGGTTAACACTGAAGCTTTCTTT.

This chain joins TRBV21-1 and TRBJ2-7; the table's D gene call, TRBD1, was not cross checked with the DNA. TRBV21-1 is classified as a pseudogene. There are 14 residues in the CDR3. For the CDR3, the DNA is TGTGCCAGCAGCCCCCGGACAGATACCTACGAGCAGTACTTC. It yields the protein CASSPRTDTYEQYF.

The chain recombines TRBV10-2 with TRBJ1-6; D may be TRBD1 (6 bases). V lost 2 bases and J 7 bases, leaving 9 bases between the germline ends. The CDR3 totals 14 residues. Looked up from germline, CDR1 is WSHSY and CDR2 is SAAADI. The CDR3 here is CASSEQGPNSPLHF. CDR3 sequence (DNA): TGCGCCAGCAGTGAGCAGGGGCCAAATTCACCCCTCCACTTT.

The V and J genes are TRBV18 and TRBJ2-1; a weak D match, TRBD1 (6 bases). V lost 4 bases and J lost 9, with 13 bases in between. This CDR3 comprises 13 residues. Germline assignment: CDR1 KGHSH and CDR2 LQKENI. CDR3 DNA sequence: TGTGCCAGCTCACTTACAGGGTTGGGTGAGCAGTTCTTC. Its translation: CASSLTGLGEQFF.

V is TRBV2 and J is TRBJ1-2; D remains ambiguous. Germline-derived CDR1 and CDR2 are SNHLY and FYNNEI. V lost 3 bases and J lost 6, with 8 bases in between. The CDR3 runs 12 residues. This chain's CDR3 is CASSESVDGYTF. The CDR3 nucleotides read TGTGCCAGCAGTGAGTCGGTGGATGGCTACACCTTC.

This clone is classed as medium-sized. The chain is built from TRBV4-2 and TRBJ2-6; a possible D gene is TRBD1 (5 bases). This CDR3 region has 16 residues. Germline V gene sequence: CDR1 LGHNA, CDR2 YNFKEQ. The V gene lost 3 bases and the J gene lost 0 bases, with 9 bases spanning the gap. For the CDR3, the DNA is TGTGCCAGCAGCCACGAAAGGGGCTCTGGGGCCAACGTCCTGACTTTC. It is translated as CASSHERGSGANVLTF.

This clone was observed a few times. The chain joins TRBV30 to TRBJ1-1; D uncertain. The germline CDR1 and CDR2 sequences are GTSNPN and SVGIG (reference sequence). This CDR3 has 13 amino acids. Trimming stripped 4 bases from V and 1 base from J, with 10 bases between. The CDR3: CAWNQEGNTEAFF. The CDR3 DNA is TGTGCCTGGAATCAGGAGGGGAACACTGAAGCTTTCTTT.

V is TRBV12-3 or TRBV12-4 and J is TRBJ1-1; D is unclear. The CDR3 is 12 amino acids. V gave up 0 bases and J gave up 4 bases, with 3 bases separating them. CDR3 DNA sequence: TGTGCCAGCAGTTTAGCAGTCACTGAAGCTTTCTTT. This translates into CASSLAVTEAFF.

J is TRBJ2-3 and V is TRBV4-3, with TRBD2 matching over 10 bases. CDR1 is LGHNA, CDR2 YSLEER, per germline. V gave up 1 base and J gave up 3 bases; unmatched junction bases: 10. The CDR3 runs to 18 residues. CDR3 amino acids: CASSQGTLAGGRTDTQYF. CDR3 sequence (DNA): TGCGCCAGCAGCCAAGGGACGTTAGCGGGGGGAAGAACAGATACGCAGTATTTT.